These 17 T cell receptor beta chains share one sample of origin, sequenced in a study of beta chain features in type 1 diabetes. Expressed TCRB transcripts were sequenced because the isolated RNA had all been reverse transcribed beforehand. TCRdb's table, derived via immunoSEQ multiplex PCR, lists solely in-frame clones and lacks some. Of some 300,000 clones listed, about 8.5% are singletons. Sequenced input: central memory CD4+ T cells from blood. The receptor set was obtained from a woman aged 18-29 years in good health.

This clone was observed a few times. The chain joins TRBV18 to TRBJ2-2; D is ambiguous. Trimming removed 5 bases from V and 0 bases from J, with 10 bases in between. Germline assignment: CDR1 KGHSH and CDR2 LQKENI. The CDR3 spans 15 residues. The CDR3 loop reads CASSIGAANTGELFF. CDR3 in DNA: TGTGCCAGCTCAATTGGTGCAGCGAACACCGGGGAGCTGTTTTTT.

This clone was recorded at least ten times. The chain employs TRBV14 and TRBJ1-2; possibly TRBD1 for D (6 bases). The CDR3 extends over 12 amino acids. The germline V and J ends were trimmed by 4 bases and 5 bases, with 8 bases remaining between them. CDR1 is SGHDN and CDR2 is FVKESK in the germline V gene. The CDR3 region is CASSRTVYGYTF. The CDR3 DNA reads as TGTGCCAGCAGCCGGACAGTTTATGGCTACACCTTC. Full variable domain (missing parts from reference TRBV14 and TRBJ1-2): EAGVTQFPSHSVIEKGQTVTLRCDPISGHDNLYWYRRVMGKEIKFLLHFVKESKQDESGMPNNRFLAERTGGTYSTLKVQPAELEDSGVYFCASSRTVYGYTFGSGTRLTVV.

This clone was counted only a few times. The V call is TRBV9, the J call TRBJ1-2, with D maybe TRBD1 (6 bases). Looked up from germline, CDR1 is SGDLS and CDR2 is YYNGEE. Trimming took 4 bases from V and 7 from J, leaving 14 bases between them. The CDR3 spans 13 residues. The CDR3 sequence: CASSIRTDFGYTF. CDR3 nucleotide sequence: TGTGCCAGCAGCATACGGACAGATTTTGGCTACACCTTC. Looking up the rest from reference TRBV9 and TRBJ1-2 gives the full variable domain: DSGVTQTPKHLITATGQRVTLRCSPRSGDLSVYWYQQSLDQGLQFLIQYYNGEERAKGNILERFSAQQFPDLHSELNLSSLELGDSALYFCASSIRTDFGYTFGSGTRLTVV.

A few counts support this clone. The V call is TRBV25-1, the J call TRBJ1-6; D is possibly TRBD1 (5 bases). The germline V and J ends were trimmed by 0 bases and 14 bases, with 11 bases remaining between them. The CDR3 covers 13 residues. Germline CDR1 is MGHDK and CDR2 is SYGVNS. The CDR3 DNA is TGTGCCAGCAGTGAATACAGGAAAGGGGCCCTCCACTTT. Its protein is CASSEYRKGALHF.

About this clone: In the same sample, other DNA sequences code for this CDR3. The chain joins TRBV2 to TRBJ2-2; D remains ambiguous. This CDR3 has 12 residues. The germline gives CDR1 SNHLY, CDR2 FYNNEI. The germline V and J ends were trimmed by 6 bases and 1 base, with 3 bases remaining between them. The CDR3, as DNA: TGTGCCAGCAGAAGGAACACCGGGGAGCTGTTTTTT. Its protein product is CASRRNTGELFF.

This clone was counted a few times. V and J are TRBV5-1 and TRBJ2-7; D gene ambiguous. The germline V and J ends were trimmed by 0 bases and 3 bases, with 7 bases remaining between them. The CDR3 contains 13 residues. Germline CDR1 SGHRS, CDR2 YFSETQ. The CDR3 DNA sequence: TGCGCCAGCAGCTTGGGACGAAACTACGAGCAGTACGTC. Translating gives CASSLGRNYEQYV.

A few counts support this clone. The J gene is TRBJ1-2, the V gene TRBV9, with 7 bases identical to TRBD1. The V segment lost 4 bases and the J segment 8 bases; nucleotides outside the gene matches: 5. The CDR3 runs to 12 residues. CDR1 is SGDLS and CDR2 is YYNGEE in the germline V gene. The CDR3 loop reads CASSPRQGGYTF. CDR3 DNA sequence: TGTGCCAGCAGCCCGCGACAGGGCGGCTACACCTTC.

This clone was observed many times. This rearrangement joins TRBV7-9 to TRBJ2-2; D perhaps matches TRBD1 (6 bases). Germline loops: CDR1 SEHNR, CDR2 FQNEAQ (reference sequence). The CDR3 is 16 residues long. Trimming left V 4 bases short and J 4 bases short, with 16 bases between. This CDR3 is CASSSSGTLVTGELFF. CDR3 in DNA: TGTGCCAGCAGCTCTTCCGGGACACTTGTCACCGGGGAGCTGTTTTTT.

This clone was counted only a few times. The gene calls are TRBV5-4 and TRBJ2-1, with D maybe TRBD2 (5 bases). V was clipped by 0 bases and J by 0 bases, with 7 bases between them. The germline CDR1 and CDR2 sequences are SGHNT and YYREEE (reference sequence). This CDR3 has 15 amino acids. Here the CDR3 reads CASSLGSGSYNEQFF. DNA for the CDR3: TGTGCCAGCAGCTTGGGAAGCGGCTCCTACAATGAGCAGTTCTTC.

The V and J genes are TRBV9 and TRBJ1-2; D gene ambiguous. Germline loops: CDR1 SGDLS, CDR2 YYNGEE. With 2 bases removed from V and 4 bases from J, the gap between germline ends came to 9 bases. The CDR3 sequence is 13 residues long. CDR3 residues: CASSVGRGYGYTF. DNA for the CDR3: TGTGCCAGCAGCGTCGGCAGAGGCTATGGCTACACCTTC.

V is TRBV4-3 and J is TRBJ2-3; 8 bases match TRBD2. V gave up 0 bases and J gave up 6 bases; unmatched junction bases: 14. This CDR3 is 18 amino acids long. Germline V gives CDR1 LGHNA, CDR2 YSLEER. CDR3 sequence reads: CASSQETPVGLVRDTQYF. The CDR3 nucleotides read TGCGCCAGCAGCCAAGAGACCCCCGTGGGACTAGTTCGGGATACGCAGTATTTT.

The V call is TRBV15, the J call TRBJ2-4, with a tentative D call TRBD1 (5 bases). Germline-derived CDR1 and CDR2 are LNHNV and YYDKDF (reference sequence). V was pared by 8 bases and J by 9 bases, with 17 bases between. The CDR3 spans 13 residues. The CDR3, as DNA: TGTGCCACCGGTAGACAGTTCGCCGCCATTCAGTACTTC. It translates to CATGRQFAAIQYF.

This chain uses TRBV18 with TRBJ2-7; 8 nucleotides align to TRBD1. V was pared by 3 bases and J by 4 bases, with 8 bases of the junction left unmatched. This CDR3 is 15 amino acids long. Germline CDR1 reads KGHSH; CDR2 reads LQKENI. In DNA, the CDR3 is TGTGCCAGCTCACCCGACAGGGGTGGAGGTTACGAGCAGTACTTC. Its protein product is CASSPDRGGGYEQYF.

The CDR3 DNA reads TGTGCCAGCAGTTCCCGGGGGCAAGATGGCTACACCTTC. This sequence encodes CASSSRGQDGYTF. The V and J genes are TRBV6-6 and TRBJ1-2, with D perhaps matching TRBD1 (6 bases). Deletions cut 4 bases from V and 6 bases from J, with 12 bases between. The CDR3 spans 13 residues. Germline values: CDR1 MNHNY, CDR2 SVGAGI (reference sequence).

This chain joins TRBV18 and TRBJ2-3; 9 nucleotides match TRBD2. The junction had 2 bases not matched to a gene; V was cut back by 3 bases and J by 4 bases. CDR3 length: 14 amino acids. Germline lookup yields CDR1 KGHSH and CDR2 LQKENI. The CDR3: CASSPGLAPDTQYF. The CDR3 DNA reads TGTGCCAGCTCACCGGGACTAGCTCCAGATACGCAGTATTTT.

The gene calls are TRBV14 and TRBJ2-5; possible D gene TRBD2, 5 bases. The V gene's germline CDR1 is SGHDN and CDR2 FVKESK. V was shortened by 1 base and J by 1 base, with 10 bases between the two germline ends. The CDR3 loop spans 15 amino acids. CDR3: CASSQANGLQETQYF. The CDR3 bases are TGTGCCAGCAGCCAAGCCAACGGACTCCAAGAGACCCAGTACTTC.

The CDR3 bases are TGTGCCAGCAGCCCAGCCGACTATGGCTACACCTTC. Amino acid sequence: CASSPADYGYTF. The chain joins TRBV6-6 to TRBJ1-2; the D is unclear. The germline V gene has CDR1 MNHNY and CDR2 SVGAGI (reference sequence). With 6 bases removed from V and 3 bases from J, the gap between germline ends came to 8 bases. This CDR3 comprises 12 residues.